The clone carrying this T cell receptor beta chain has a handful of counts. As yet, its antigen is unknown. A read error may be the cause here, since a much bigger clone is one base away. TCRdb passed the multiplex PCR reads through MiXCR, listing each CDR3 protein once. Among more than 200,000 distinct CDR3 sequences listed, 32% were seen once. The lymph nodes were axillary draining lymph nodes from breast cancer patients. The sample comes from a study of breast tumors, draining lymph nodes, adjacent tissues. Whole-study results and caveats: Compared with basal-like, luminal-like tumors shared significantly more repertoire with nontumor tissue. Compared with lymph nodes, tumors were less diverse; compared with nontumor tissue, more. Findings are consistent with lymph node origin and intratumoral expansion of most tumor T cells.

The CDR3 spans 17 residues. The germline V gene has CDR1 DFQATT and CDR2 SNEGSKA (reference sequence). The V and J ends lost 6 bases and 0 bases respectively, with 24 bases between them. The rearrangement links TRBV20-1 to TRBJ2-7; D may match TRBD1 or TRBD2 (5 bases each). This TCR derives from a female donor with breast cancer. Some clones in this sample may be carry-over from other donors' samples. Sample: axillary lymph node tissue. CDR3 in DNA: TGCAGTGCCTCACCCAGGGACGGTCAAGCATACTCCTACGAGCAGTACTTC. It encodes CSASPRDGQAYSYEQYF.